Here is one T cell receptor beta chain with its context. The antigen is unknown. The sample originates from a study of cytomegalovirus exposure and HLA in healthy donors. About the study: About 85 million unique TCR sequences came from HLA-typed donors in an early release. Among the roughly 400 genotyped donors, 81% were placed in the Caucasian-associated ancestry cluster. Study findings and constraints: Productive status was seen about 90% or about 30% of the time for most TCR beta V segments in an earlier analysis. Fewer N-insertions than the roughly 670-donor mean were reportedly shown by an Asian-associated ancestry cluster in a later analysis.

The PCR was carried out with 60 Vbeta primers and 13 Jbeta primers. The repertoire was sequenced with immunoSEQ multiplex PCR; TCRdb's copy has only in-frame clones and lacks some. The table has around 170,000 clones, just over 75% seen once. The CDR3 has 12 amino acids. CDR1 is MNHNY, CDR2 SVGAGI, per germline (reference sequence). Trimming removed 1 base from V and 8 bases from J, with 8 bases in between. The source is a man between 35 and 55 years old in good health and CMV-seronegative. Source material: PBMCs. The chain combines TRBV6-6 with TRBJ1-2; D is unclear. CDR3 amino acids: CASSYFLGGYTF. CDR3 coding DNA: TGTGCCAGCAGTTACTTCCTCGGGGGCTACACCTTC.